The text below deals with one TCR beta chain. The study based diagnoses on clinical symptoms, serum thyroxine and TRAb, thyroid ultrasound and orbital computed tomography. The V gene's germline CDR1 is MNHEY and CDR2 SVGEGT. CDR3 length: 14 residues. V lost 6 bases and J lost 8, with 19 bases in between. The sample is drawn from a study of T cells in Graves' hyperthyroidism and ophthalmopathy. Study-level background: Any treatment followed the collection of peripheral blood at initial diagnosis.

Amplification targeted TCR beta CDR3 regions from RNA transcripts. The TCR CDR3 first-round RT-PCR relied on the HTBI primer set. TCRdb re-analysed the multiplex PCR reads in MiXCR, keeping a single row per CDR3 protein. The sample consists of around 380,000 distinct CDR3 sequences, approximately 12% of them appearing once. This TCR came from a man aged 25 to 45 with Graves' hyperthyroidism that later progressed to Graves' ophthalmopathy. The chain has TRBV6-2 or TRBV6-3 and TRBJ1-2; tentatively, D is TRBD1 (6 bases). Sequencing input: blood. CDR3 nucleotides: TGTGCCAGCAGGCGACATAGGCCAGGGGAAGGCTACACCTTC. Translation gives CASRRHRPGEGYTF.